This entry lists 16 T cell receptor beta chains sequenced from one sample in a study of T cell responses to AZD1222 COVID-19 vaccine. Libraries were prepared by immunoSEQ multiplex PCR; TCRdb keeps only in-frame clonotypes and omits some of them. This sample has 65,000 to 80,000 clones, with about nine tenths found just once. Sequenced here: peripheral blood, sampled on day 0 of AZD1222 vaccination. These receptor sequences come from an adult in good health.

V gene TRBV19 combines with J gene TRBJ2-1; perhaps TRBD2 as D (5 bases). In germline, CDR1 is LNHDA, CDR2 SQIVND (reference sequence). CDR3 length equals 15 residues. V was shortened by 2 bases and J by 8 bases, with 16 bases between the two germline ends. CDR3 in DNA: TGTGCCAGTAGTATAATAGAGGGTGCAAGGGATGAGCAGTTCTTC. This encodes CASSIIEGARDEQFF.

The rearrangement uses TRBV4-1 and TRBJ2-2; unclear D gene. Germline V gene sequence: CDR1 MGHRA, CDR2 YSYEKL. V was pared by 4 bases and J by 1 base, with 16 bases between. The CDR3 is made up of 17 amino acids. The CDR3 DNA reads as TGCGCCAGCAGCCTAAAACCACCTCTACTGAACACCGGGGAGCTGTTTTTT. It yields the protein CASSLKPPLLNTGELFF.

The chain recombines TRBV6-1 with TRBJ2-3, with TRBD2 identical over 8 bases. The CDR3 totals 16 residues. The germline V gene has CDR1 MNHNS and CDR2 SASEGT. V lost 4 bases and J lost 2; bases outside the gene matches: 8. CDR3: CASSVQAGVPTDTQYF. The CDR3 DNA is TGTGCCAGCAGTGTTCAAGCGGGAGTCCCCACAGATACGCAGTATTTT.

The chain uses TRBV19 and TRBJ2-3; 8 bases line up with TRBD2. Germline CDR1 is LNHDA and CDR2 is SQIVND (reference sequence). The CDR3 sequence is 14 residues long. V was clipped by 6 bases and J by 5 bases; unmatched bases: 7. The CDR3 DNA is TGTGCCAGTAGATTGACGGGAGGGCAAGATACGCAGTATTTT. Translated, it gives CASRLTGGQDTQYF. Together with reference TRBV19 and TRBJ2-3, the CDR3 gives the full variable domain: DGGITQSPKYLFRKEGQNVTLSCEQNLNHDAMYWYRQDPGQGLRLIYYSQIVNDFQKGDIAEGYSVSREKKESFPLTVTSAQKNPTAFYLCASRLTGGQDTQYFGPGTRLTVL.

CDR3 DNA sequence: TGTGCCAGCAGTTACAGGTCTGCTTCTAACTATGGCTACACCTTC. It translates to CASSYRSASNYGYTF. V gene TRBV6-2 or TRBV6-3 combines with J gene TRBJ1-2; D not resolved. The germline V and J ends were trimmed by 2 bases and 0 bases, with 10 bases remaining between them. The CDR3 is 15 residues long. Germline V gene sequence: CDR1 MNHEY, CDR2 SVGEGT.

The rearrangement uses TRBV6-5 and TRBJ1-5, with a weak D call TRBD1 (5 bases). This CDR3 spans 15 amino acids. V dropped 2 bases and J dropped 7 bases, with 15 bases sitting between them. The germline CDR1 and CDR2 sequences are MNHEY and SVGAGI. CDR3 DNA: TGTGCCAGCAGTTACGAGAGGGGCGCAAGGCAGCCCCAGCATTTT. It encodes CASSYERGARQPQHF.

The chain is built from TRBV29-1 and TRBJ2-3; D might be TRBD2 (5 bases). Trimming pared 3 bases from V and 5 bases from J, leaving 15 bases between. Looked up from germline, CDR1 is SQVTM and CDR2 is ANQGSEA. The CDR3 spans 14 residues. The chain's CDR3 is CSVDRDLKGDTQYF. CDR3 nucleotides: TGCAGCGTTGATCGGGATCTCAAAGGAGATACGCAGTATTTT.

The genes are TRBV6-2 or TRBV6-3 and TRBJ2-2; 7 nucleotides match TRBD2. Trimming cost V 3 bases and J 6 bases; bases outside gene matches: 7. This CDR3 comprises 15 residues. The V gene's germline CDR1 is MNHEY and CDR2 SVGEGT. The CDR3 loop is CASSYGGSIPGELFF. CDR3 DNA sequence: TGTGCCAGCAGTTATGGCGGGAGTATCCCCGGGGAGCTGTTTTTT.

This chain joins TRBV11-2 and TRBJ2-3; D is perhaps TRBD2 (5 bases). Germline CDR1 and CDR2: SGHAT and FQNNGV. The CDR3 length is 16 residues. V dropped 0 bases and J dropped 3 bases, with 13 bases sitting between them. In DNA form, the CDR3 reads TGTGCCAGCAGCTTAGATCCTAGCTCTGAAACAGATACGCAGTATTTT. This gives the protein CASSLDPSSETDTQYF.

J is TRBJ2-6 and V is TRBV13, with D tentatively TRBD1 (5 bases). The CDR3 is made up of 17 amino acids. CDR1 is PRHDT and CDR2 is FYEKMQ in the germline V gene (reference sequence). Deletions cut 3 bases from V and 4 bases from J, with 16 bases between. DNA for the CDR3: TGTGCCAGCAGCTTGAAAGGGGATTGGGGAGGGGCCAACGTCCTGACTTTC. It is translated as CASSLKGDWGGANVLTF.

The chain has TRBV11-1 and TRBJ1-5, with TRBD1 matching over 7 bases. Germline CDR1 SGHAT, CDR2 FQDESV (reference sequence). This CDR3 comprises 15 residues. V lost 1 base to trimming and J lost 5 bases; unmatched junction nucleotides: 5. CDR3 region: CASSLGRDRDQPQHF. For the CDR3, the DNA is TGTGCCAGCAGCTTAGGTCGGGACAGAGATCAGCCCCAGCATTTT.

DNA of the CDR3: TGTGCCTGGATTTTGGGAAACACCATATATTTT. Protein: CAWILGNTIYF. The chain is built from TRBV30 and TRBJ1-3; the D is unclear. Germline CDR1 and CDR2: GTSNPN and SVGIG (reference sequence). The ends were cut back, 4 bases at V and 4 bases at J, with 5 bases in the middle. There are 11 residues in the CDR3.

J is TRBJ2-5 and V is TRBV5-1; TRBD2 matches at 7 bases. J lost 0 bases, V lost 4 bases, and 6 bases had no gene match. The CDR3 has 15 amino acids. CDR1 SGHRS and CDR2 YFSETQ come from the germline V gene. The CDR3 spells CASSEQAGYQETQYF. CDR3 bases: TGCGCCAGCAGCGAACAAGCGGGGTACCAAGAGACCCAGTACTTC.

The J gene is TRBJ1-5, the V gene TRBV6-5; the D is unclear. Germline V gene lookup returns CDR1 MNHEY and CDR2 SVGAGI. V lost 5 bases and J 3 bases, leaving 8 bases between the germline ends. CDR3 length: 13 residues. The CDR3 DNA follows: TGTGCCAGCAGTAAGGGAAACAATCAGCCCCAGCATTTT. Translation gives CASSKGNNQPQHF.

This chain joins TRBV18 and TRBJ1-4; D is perhaps TRBD1 (5 bases). The V gene lost 6 bases and the J gene lost 5 bases, with 16 bases spanning the gap. The CDR3 covers 15 residues. CDR1 and CDR2 (germline): KGHSH, LQKENI. DNA for the CDR3: TGTGCCAGCTCGCTATCGACAGATTGGAATGAAAAACTGTTTTTT. Translation gives CASSLSTDWNEKLFF.

This chain joins TRBV5-1 and TRBJ1-3, with unresolved D. Trimming removed 0 bases from V and 7 bases from J, with 14 bases in between. Germline V gives CDR1 SGHRS, CDR2 YFSETQ. The CDR3 runs 15 residues. CDR3 sequence: CASSLGHRASNTIYF. CDR3 DNA sequence: TGCGCCAGCAGCTTGGGTCACCGGGCCAGCAACACCATATATTTT.